Below are 24 T cell receptor beta chains sequenced from a single sample in a study of OX40 agonist ivuxolimab in advanced cancers. Data came from immunoSEQ multiplex PCR; TCRdb stores just in-frame clones and leaves some out. The sample includes about 74,000 clones, more than 65% of them seen just once. Here the sequenced sample was CD4+ or CD8+ T cells sorted from blood, taken in a trial of the OX40 agonist ivuxolimab. These receptors were obtained from an adult with an advanced solid tumor such as melanoma, head and neck, liver or kidney cancer.

For the CDR3, the DNA is TGTGCCAGCAGGCGGGGGGGCTACGAGCAGTACTTC. Protein sequence: CASRRGGYEQYF. The chain recombines TRBV28 with TRBJ2-7, with 9 bases lining up with TRBD2. The CDR3 extends over 12 amino acids. The junction had 0 bases not matched to a gene; V was cut back by 6 bases and J by 3 bases. Germline CDR1 is MDHEN and CDR2 is SYDVKM. The full variable domain, with the rest looked up from reference TRBV28 and TRBJ2-7, is DVKVTQSSRYLVKRTGEKVFLECVQDMDHENMFWYRQDPGLGLRLIYFSYDVKMKEKGDIPEGYSVSREKKERFSLILESASTNQTSMYLCASRRGGYEQYFGPGTRLTVT.

This clone was counted a single time. The chain employs TRBV10-2 and TRBJ1-2; D uncertain. V dropped 3 bases and J dropped 7 bases, with 6 bases sitting between them. The CDR3 has 11 residues. Germline V CDR1 and CDR2: WSHSY, SAAADI. As DNA, the CDR3 is TGCGCCAGCAGTGAAGGCTCTGGCTACACCTTC. Its translation: CASSEGSGYTF.

The chain couples TRBV7-8 to TRBJ2-7, with no clear D. Between the trimmed V and J ends, which lost 5 bases and 2 bases, there was a span of 4 bases. The CDR3 has 11 residues. Germline V gene data show CDR1 as SGHVS and CDR2 as FQNEAQ. CDR3 sequence (DNA): TGTGCCAGCAGCCCCGCCTACGAGCAGTACTTC. It codes for CASSPAYEQYF.

This rearrangement joins TRBV6-6 to TRBJ1-4; 10 bases fit TRBD1. This CDR3 has 15 amino acids. Losses at the gene ends were 5 bases for V and 8 bases for J; bases not matched to a gene: 8. The germline CDR1 and CDR2 sequences are MNHNY and SVGAGI (reference sequence). CDR3 nucleotide sequence: TGTGCCAGCAGTGGCCGGGACAGGGGATCAGAAAAACTGTTTTTT. It yields the protein CASSGRDRGSEKLFF.

V is TRBV18 and J is TRBJ2-1, with 14 bases aligning to TRBD2. Trimming cost V 2 bases and J 7 bases; bases outside gene matches: 4. The V gene's germline CDR1 is KGHSH and CDR2 LQKENI. The CDR3 contains 16 residues. The CDR3 DNA reads TGTGCCAGCTCACCAGGGACTAGCGGGAGAGGGAATGAGCAGTTCTTC. It translates to CASSPGTSGRGNEQFF.

The rearrangement joins TRBV4-2 to TRBJ2-2; 8 bases match TRBD1. The CDR3 consists of 15 residues. Trimming cost V 3 bases and J 8 bases; bases outside gene matches: 8. Germline V gene data show CDR1 as LGHNA and CDR2 as YNFKEQ. CDR3 sequence reads: CASSQADRVDGELFF. CDR3 nucleotide sequence: TGTGCCAGCAGCCAGGCGGACAGGGTAGATGGGGAGCTGTTTTTT.

This chain joins TRBV6-5 and TRBJ2-2; maybe TRBD2 (5 bases). Germline V lookup: CDR1 MNHEY, CDR2 SVGAGI. Trimming pared 9 bases from V and 4 bases from J, leaving 18 bases between. The CDR3 extends over 15 amino acids. CDR3 in DNA: TGTGCCAGTTGGAACCCGGGGTTTGGCACCGGGGAGCTGTTTTTT. Translated: CASWNPGFGTGELFF.

This chain joins TRBV27 and TRBJ2-5; 14 nucleotides line up with TRBD2. The germline CDR1 and CDR2 sequences are MNHEY and SMNVEV (reference sequence). The length of the CDR3 is 16 residues. V trimming: 4 bases; J trimming: 5 bases; junction bases outside the gene matches: 6. CDR3 nucleotides: TGTGCCAGCAGTTCGACTAGCGGGAGGGCGTGGGAGACCCAGTACTTC. Translated: CASSSTSGRAWETQYF.

The table lists this clone with a few counts. This rearrangement joins TRBV30 to TRBJ1-1, with D uncertain. This CDR3 comprises 12 residues. The germline CDR1 and CDR2 sequences are GTSNPN and SVGIG (reference sequence). The germline V and J ends were trimmed by 3 bases and 3 bases, with 8 bases remaining between them. The CDR3 spells CAWRPRDTEAFF. CDR3 DNA: TGTGCCTGGAGGCCCCGGGACACTGAAGCTTTCTTT.

The rearrangement joins TRBV18 to TRBJ1-1; D ambiguous. The CDR3 totals 13 residues. The V and J ends lost 1 base and 2 bases respectively, with 5 bases between them. Germline loops: CDR1 KGHSH, CDR2 LQKENI. CDR3: CASSPQVNTEAFF. In nucleotides, the CDR3 is TGTGCCAGCTCACCACAGGTAAACACTGAAGCTTTCTTT.

The chain is built from TRBV7-9 and TRBJ1-3; D not resolved. The ends were cut back, 5 bases at V and 3 bases at J, with 14 bases in the middle. The germline CDR1 and CDR2 sequences are SEHNR and FQNEAQ (reference sequence). The CDR3 contains 15 residues. The CDR3 loop reads CASSPDRGYGNTIYF. The CDR3 nucleotides are TGTGCCAGCAGCCCGGACCGGGGTTATGGAAACACCATATATTTT. Looking up the rest from reference TRBV7-9 and TRBJ1-3 gives the full variable domain: DTGVSQNPRHKITKRGQNVTFRCDPISEHNRLYWYRQTLGQGPEFLTYFQNEAQLEKSRLLSDRFSAERPKGSFSTLEIQRTEQGDSAMYLCASSPDRGYGNTIYFGEGSWLTVV.

V and J are TRBV5-4 and TRBJ1-4; TRBD1 matches 9 bases. The CDR3 is 14 residues long. V dropped 5 bases and J dropped 8; count of bases not matched to a gene: 7. Germline CDR1 reads SGHNT; CDR2 reads YYREEE (reference sequence). CDR3 nucleotides: TGTGCCAGCAGGGATGAGGGACAGGGAGAAAAACTGTTTTTT. Its translation: CASRDEGQGEKLFF.

The chain has TRBV27 and TRBJ2-3, with a possible D match to TRBD1 (6 bases). Germline assignment: CDR1 MNHEY and CDR2 SMNVEV (reference sequence). CDR3 size: 13 residues. Trimming cost V 6 bases and J 4 bases, with 11 bases left between them. The CDR3 bases are TGTGCCAGCAGCAGGGGACGGTCAGATACGCAGTATTTT. Translating it yields CASSRGRSDTQYF.

Of note for this clone: At one of its ends the junction is not consistent with the germline gene, which may arise from a read error. The chain employs TRBV28 and TRBJ1-1, with 11 bases matching TRBD1. The length of the CDR3 is 15 residues. Germline V gives CDR1 MDHEN, CDR2 SYDVKM. The CDR3 nucleotides are TGTGCCAGCAATTTAGCCGGGACAGGGGGCACTGAAGCTTTCTTT. Protein: CASNLAGTGGTEAFF.

The chain uses TRBV27 and TRBJ1-5, with a weak D call TRBD1 (5 bases). The germline V gene encodes CDR1 MNHEY and CDR2 SMNVEV (reference sequence). V lost 4 bases to trimming and J lost 2 bases, with 9 bases between them. The CDR3 runs 14 residues. CDR3 DNA sequence: TGTGCCAGCAGTTCATCGACAGGCAATCAGCCCCAGCATTTT. It yields the protein CASSSSTGNQPQHF.

The chain combines TRBV5-1 with TRBJ2-5; 7 bases line up with TRBD1. The V gene end was trimmed by 0 bases and the J gene end by 4 bases; junction bases not matched to a gene: 6. This CDR3 is built from 15 residues. From germline, CDR1 is SGHRS and CDR2 YFSETQ. The CDR3 loop is CASSLESGGLETQYF. CDR3 nucleotide sequence: TGCGCCAGCAGCTTGGAGTCAGGGGGATTAGAGACCCAGTACTTC.

The chain combines TRBV28 with TRBJ1-5; 10 bases match TRBD1. CDR1 and CDR2 from the germline V gene are MDHEN and SYDVKM. The length of the CDR3 is 15 residues. The V and J ends lost 10 bases and 7 bases, in that order; junction bases with no gene match: 13. CDR3 bases: TGTGCCATCGGCAGACCGGGACAGGGGTGGCAGCCCCAGCATTTT. It is translated as CAIGRPGQGWQPQHF.

The chain couples TRBV7-8 to TRBJ2-5; D tentatively fits TRBD1 or TRBD2 (7 bases each). The CDR3 has 15 amino acids. Germline assignment: CDR1 SGHVS and CDR2 FQNEAQ. Trimming shortened V by 5 bases and J by 5 bases, and 18 bases separated the two germline ends. CDR3 sequence: CASSPGGGRVETQYF. DNA for the CDR3: TGTGCCAGCAGCCCAGGGGGGGGCAGGGTTGAGACCCAGTACTTC.

The chain carries TRBV7-2 and TRBJ2-5, with D unresolved. The CDR3 covers 13 residues. Per germline, CDR1 SGHTA and CDR2 FQGNSA. Trimming removed 5 bases at V and 1 base at J, with 8 bases between. CDR3 residues: CASSKFLQETQYF. CDR3 DNA: TGTGCCAGCAGCAAATTCCTCCAAGAGACCCAGTACTTC.

The J gene is TRBJ2-5, the V gene TRBV2; possibly TRBD1 for D (6 bases). CDR3 length equals 15 residues. Trimming left V 6 bases short and J 5 bases short, with 19 bases between. Germline assignment: CDR1 SNHLY and CDR2 FYNNEI. This chain's CDR3 is CASRALQGIGETQYF. The DNA of the CDR3 is TGTGCCAGCAGAGCTTTGCAGGGGATAGGGGAGACCCAGTACTTC. Filled out from reference TRBV2 and TRBJ2-5, the complete variable domain reads EPEVTQTPSHQVTQMGQEVILRCVPISNHLYFYWYRQILGQKVEFLVSFYNNEISEKSEIFDDQFSVERPDGSNFTLKIRSTKLEDSAMYFCASRALQGIGETQYFGPGTRLLVL.

The chain carries TRBV27 and TRBJ1-2; a weak D match, TRBD1 (5 bases). In germline, CDR1 is MNHEY, CDR2 SMNVEV (reference sequence). The V and J ends lost 2 bases and 5 bases respectively, with 9 bases between them. This CDR3 has 13 amino acids. This CDR3 reads CASSLVQGYGYTF. CDR3 nucleotide sequence: TGTGCCAGCAGTTTAGTGCAGGGATATGGCTACACCTTC.

This chain connects TRBV11-2 to TRBJ1-2, with D perhaps matching TRBD1 (6 bases). This CDR3 comprises 15 residues. Germline loops: CDR1 SGHAT, CDR2 FQNNGV. V dropped 0 bases and J dropped 5 bases, with 13 bases sitting between them. In nucleotides, the CDR3 is TGTGCCAGCAGCTTAGAAGCGGGGGCTATTTATGGCTACACCTTC. This sequence encodes CASSLEAGAIYGYTF.

The V call is TRBV28, the J call TRBJ1-3; tentative D call: TRBD1 (5 bases). CDR1 MDHEN and CDR2 SYDVKM come from the germline V gene. The CDR3 is 17 amino acids. V lost 6 bases to trimming and J lost 2 bases, with 20 bases between them. The CDR3 reads CASSPMGRGIAGNTIYF. The CDR3 coding sequence is TGTGCCAGCAGCCCCATGGGGCGGGGGATCGCTGGAAACACCATATATTTT.

This clone showed up just once. The chain is built from TRBV10-3 and TRBJ2-2; TRBD2 agrees at 9 bases. The CDR3 consists of 14 residues. CDR1 and CDR2 (germline): ENHRY, SYGVKD. The trim removed 4 bases at V and 3 bases at J, leaving 0 bases unmatched. The CDR3 DNA is TGTGCCATCAGTGGCGGGAGGGACACCGGGGAGCTGTTTTTT. Its translation: CAISGGRDTGELFF.